This entry lists 21 T cell receptor beta chains sequenced from one sample in a study of early T cells in non-severe SARS-CoV-2 infection. TCRdb used MiXCR to reprocess the 5' RACE reads, holding one entry per CDR3 protein. The table has fewer than 50,000 distinct CDR3 sequences, under 4.5% seen once; the top ten hold 2.5% to 3.5%. Source material: whole blood. These receptor sequences come from an adult who was a healthcare worker with PCR-confirmed SARS-CoV-2 infection or an uninfected control (not recorded which).

The CDR3 reads CSASGQESGLAYEQYF. The CDR3 DNA sequence: TGCAGTGCTAGTGGGCAGGAAAGCGGACTAGCCTACGAGCAGTACTTC. The chain links TRBV20-1 to TRBJ2-7; 7 positions agree with TRBD2. Germline V gene data show CDR1 as DFQATT and CDR2 as SNEGSKA (reference sequence). The V and J ends lost 3 bases and 2 bases, in that order; junction bases with no gene match: 13. CDR3 size: 16 residues.

The sample holds many counts of this clonotype. This rearrangement joins TRBV6-1 to TRBJ2-7, with D uncertain. Germline-derived CDR1 and CDR2 are MNHNS and SASEGT. V lost 8 bases to trimming and J lost 7 bases, with 18 bases between them. This CDR3 has 13 amino acids. The CDR3 coding sequence is TGTGCCAGCGGTTTTCCTGGCTACGTGGAGCAGTACTTC. Residues: CASGFPGYVEQYF.

This chain uses TRBV30 with TRBJ1-6; weak D call: TRBD1 (5 bases). CDR1 is GTSNPN, CDR2 SVGIG, per germline (reference sequence). V lost 4 bases and J lost 7, with 14 bases in between. The CDR3 loop spans 14 amino acids. CDR3 amino acids: CAWNRQGGNSPLHF. CDR3 bases: TGTGCCTGGAACCGGCAGGGCGGCAATTCACCCCTCCACTTT.

Many counts were recorded for this clonotype. This chain uses TRBV29-1 with TRBJ2-6; D may be TRBD2 (6 bases). Trimming removed 6 bases from V and 2 bases from J, with 11 bases in between. This CDR3 spans 14 amino acids. Germline V gene sequence: CDR1 SQVTM, CDR2 ANQGSEA. This CDR3 reads CSVGPGAGANVLTF. As DNA, the CDR3 is TGCAGCGTGGGACCGGGGGCTGGGGCCAACGTCCTGACTTTC.

This clonotype was seen many times. The chain is built from TRBV10-3 and TRBJ2-3; TRBD1 matches at 9 bases. The CDR3 runs to 16 residues. The J segment lost 10 bases and the V segment lost 4 bases, leaving 15 bases of the junction unmatched. Germline values: CDR1 ENHRY, CDR2 SYGVKD. This CDR3 reads CAISASFGTGKSAQYF. CDR3 DNA sequence: TGTGCCATCAGTGCCAGCTTTGGGACAGGGAAATCTGCGCAGTATTTT.

In this sample, this clonotype turned up many times. The conserved closing phenylalanine or tryptophan is absent in this CDR3, likely reflecting a read error. No DNA is shown, since the ends of the CDR3 on it are uncertain; the CDR3 is the one TCRdb lists. The chain combines TRBV4-1 with TRBJ1-4. The CDR3 is 8 residues long, counting both termini. Looked up from germline, CDR1 is MGHRA and CDR2 is YSYEKL. This CDR3 reads CASSQASV.

This clonotype has ten or more counts. This sequence joins TRBV20-1 and TRBJ2-5; weak D call: TRBD2 (6 bases). The CDR3 has 15 residues. CDR1 is DFQATT, CDR2 SNEGSKA, per germline (reference sequence). CDR3 loop: CIPGRTAGAQETQYF. In DNA form, the CDR3 reads TGCATCCCCGGGAGAACAGCTGGGGCTCAAGAGACCCAGTACTTC.

Concerning this clonotype itself: Germline is not matched at one junction end, which may reflect a read error. The chain has TRBV6-5 and TRBJ1-5; a weak D match, TRBD1 (5 bases). The CDR3 has 14 amino acids. The V gene's germline CDR1 is MNHEY and CDR2 SVGAGI. CDR3 in DNA: TGTGCCAGCAGGGCACAGGAGACCAATCACCCCCAGCATTTT. It codes for CASRAQETNHPQHF.

The sample holds many counts of this clonotype. V usage is TRBV7-9 and J usage is TRBJ2-3; D unclear. CDR1 SEHNR and CDR2 FQNEAQ come from the germline V gene (reference sequence). CDR3 length: 12 amino acids. Trimming took off 1 base at V and 9 bases at J, with 8 bases between the two ends. CDR3 nucleotides: TGTGCCAGCAGCTTAGAGGGAAGCACGCAGTATTTT. It translates to CASSLEGSTQYF.

This clonotype was detected many times. The V and J genes are TRBV3-1 and TRBJ2-7; 7 bases line up with TRBD2. The CDR3 covers 15 residues. Per the germline V gene, CDR1 is LGHDT and CDR2 is YNNKEL (reference sequence). The ends lost 4 bases at V and 7 bases at J; junction bases unmatched: 13. In DNA, the CDR3 is TGTGCCAGCAGCCCTCTAGCGGCAATAAGCAGGGAGCAGTACTTC. Its protein product is CASSPLAAISREQYF.

At least ten counts were recorded for this clonotype. The chain links TRBV19 to TRBJ2-7, with TRBD2 matching 8 bases. The CDR3 totals 12 residues. Germline lookup yields CDR1 LNHDA and CDR2 SQIVND (reference sequence). V shed 5 bases, J shed 8 bases, and the junction held 5 bases outside the gene matches. This CDR3 reads CASSSTGGKQYF. CDR3 in DNA: TGTGCCAGTAGTTCTACGGGGGGGAAGCAGTACTTC.

This clonotype showed up many times. This rearrangement joins TRBV5-1 to TRBJ2-1; the D call may be TRBD1 or TRBD2 (5 bases each). The V end was cut by 2 bases, the J end by 4 bases, with 10 bases between. The CDR3 covers 14 residues. Germline-derived CDR1 and CDR2 are SGHRS and YFSETQ. CDR3 nucleotide sequence: TGCGCCAGCAGCTTTGGGGACGGTTACAATGAGCAGTTCTTC. Its protein is CASSFGDGYNEQFF.

This clonotype showed up many times. The chain carries TRBV6-5 and TRBJ1-2; 9 bases agree with TRBD1. Losses at the gene ends were 5 bases for V and 4 bases for J; bases not matched to a gene: 5. There are 14 residues in the CDR3. Germline values: CDR1 MNHEY, CDR2 SVGAGI. The CDR3 DNA sequence: TGTGCCAGCAGTGGGACAGGGCGAGGCTATGGCTACACCTTC. It codes for CASSGTGRGYGYTF.

The rearrangement uses TRBV6-6 and TRBJ1-6, with 8 bases aligning to TRBD1. With V trimmed by 0 bases and J by 7 bases, 14 bases remained unmatched. Germline V gene lookup returns CDR1 MNHNY and CDR2 SVGAGI (reference sequence). There are 19 residues in the CDR3. Here the CDR3 reads CASSYSIPLQGAGNSPLHF. The DNA of the CDR3 is TGTGCCAGCAGTTACTCGATCCCGCTTCAGGGGGCAGGAAATTCACCCCTCCACTTT.

This clonotype came up many times. The rearrangement joins TRBV7-3 to TRBJ1-1, with 8 positions matching TRBD1. Germline CDR1 is SGHTA and CDR2 is FQGTGA. The J segment lost 0 bases and the V segment lost 5 bases, leaving 5 bases of the junction unmatched. CDR3 length: 15 amino acids. The CDR3 protein is CASSGQGSMNTEAFF. For the CDR3, the DNA is TGTGCCAGCAGCGGACAGGGTTCGATGAACACTGAAGCTTTCTTT.

This clonotype was observed at least ten times. The chain links TRBV6-5 to TRBJ2-2; D uncertain. CDR3 length: 14 residues. Trimming took 4 bases from V and 1 from J, leaving 7 bases between them. Germline values: CDR1 MNHEY, CDR2 SVGAGI. The CDR3 DNA reads as TGTGCCAGCAGTTTTGTCGGGAACACCGGGGAGCTGTTTTTT. It encodes CASSFVGNTGELFF.

The chain uses TRBV6-2 or TRBV6-3 and TRBJ2-7; 7 nucleotides match TRBD1. V lost 5 bases and J lost 2; bases outside the gene matches: 12. This CDR3 region has 16 residues. Germline CDR1 reads MNHEY; CDR2 reads SVGEGT. The CDR3 reads CASSIARQGAPYEQYF. The CDR3 DNA reads TGTGCCAGCAGTATCGCGAGACAGGGAGCTCCCTACGAGCAGTACTTC.

This clonotype was recorded at least ten times. This rearrangement joins TRBV3-1 to TRBJ2-3, with 7 bases that match TRBD1. V gave up 2 bases and J gave up 6 bases; unmatched junction bases: 5. CDR3 length: 14 amino acids. Germline values: CDR1 LGHDT, CDR2 YNNKEL (reference sequence). The CDR3 coding sequence is TGTGCCAGCAGCCAACAACTAGGGGGCGATACGCAGTATTTT. It translates to CASSQQLGGDTQYF.

This clonotype was counted many times. The V gene is TRBV12-3 or TRBV12-4, the J gene TRBJ1-5; tentative D call: TRBD1 (6 bases). The V end was cut by 3 bases, the J end by 7 bases, with 10 bases between. This CDR3 contains 13 residues. Here the CDR3 DNA reads TGTGCCAGCAGTTTGAAGGGGGAGCAGCCCCAGCATTTT. It codes for CASSLKGEQPQHF.

The chain uses TRBV7-9 and TRBJ1-2, with D tentatively TRBD1 (5 bases). The germline V gene has CDR1 SEHNR and CDR2 FQNEAQ (reference sequence). The CDR3 totals 13 residues. V lost 6 bases to trimming and J lost 6 bases, with 14 bases between them. CDR3 in amino acids: CASRGRQRNGYTF. CDR3 bases: TGTGCCAGCAGGGGGCGACAGAGAAATGGCTACACCTTC.

At least ten counts were recorded for this clonotype. This chain uses TRBV5-4 with TRBJ2-6; a possible D gene is TRBD1 (6 bases). Trimming took 3 bases from V and 1 from J, leaving 11 bases between them. Germline V gene sequence: CDR1 SGHNT, CDR2 YYREEE (reference sequence). The CDR3 totals 16 residues. The chain's CDR3 is CASSSFRGSGANVLTF. CDR3 nucleotide sequence: TGTGCCAGCAGCTCCTTCAGGGGATCTGGGGCCAACGTCCTGACTTTC. The full variable domain, completed using reference TRBV5-4 and TRBJ2-6, is ETGVTQSPTHLIKTRGQQVTLRCSSQSGHNTVSWYQQALGQGPQFIFQYYREEENGRGNFPPRFSGLQFPNYSSELNVNALELDDSALYLCASSSFRGSGANVLTFGAGSRLTVL.